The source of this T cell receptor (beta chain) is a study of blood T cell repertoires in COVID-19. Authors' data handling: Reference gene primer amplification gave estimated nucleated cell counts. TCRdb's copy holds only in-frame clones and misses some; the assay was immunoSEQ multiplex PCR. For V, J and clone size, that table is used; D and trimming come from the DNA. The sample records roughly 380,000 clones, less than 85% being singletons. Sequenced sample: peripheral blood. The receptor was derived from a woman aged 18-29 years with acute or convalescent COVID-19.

The CDR3: CASALERSEQFF. In DNA, the CDR3 is TGTGCCAGCGCCCTAGAAAGATCTGAGCAGTTCTTC. The chain links TRBV6-5 to TRBJ2-1, with D hard to call. The ends were cut back, 8 bases at V and 9 bases at J, with 14 bases in the middle. Germline CDR1 MNHEY, CDR2 SVGAGI. The CDR3 extends over 12 amino acids.